The sequence of this T cell receptor (beta chain) was determined in a study of T cells of healthy individuals. This clonotype was seen a handful of times. TCRdb re-called the 5' RACE reads through MiXCR, storing one row per CDR3 protein. The table has 53,000 or so distinct CDR3 sequences, 14% to 15% seen once; the top ten hold about 16%. Trimming pared 3 bases from V and 2 bases from J, leaving 8 bases between. In germline, CDR1 is MDHEN, CDR2 SYDVKM. This CDR3 contains 15 residues. The genes are TRBV28 and TRBJ2-6; no clear D gene. The TCR comes from a human donor in good health. The CDR3 nucleotides are TGTGCCAGCAGTTTGGGTGGGGCTGGGGCCAACGTCCTGACTTTC. It translates to CASSLGGAGANVLTF.